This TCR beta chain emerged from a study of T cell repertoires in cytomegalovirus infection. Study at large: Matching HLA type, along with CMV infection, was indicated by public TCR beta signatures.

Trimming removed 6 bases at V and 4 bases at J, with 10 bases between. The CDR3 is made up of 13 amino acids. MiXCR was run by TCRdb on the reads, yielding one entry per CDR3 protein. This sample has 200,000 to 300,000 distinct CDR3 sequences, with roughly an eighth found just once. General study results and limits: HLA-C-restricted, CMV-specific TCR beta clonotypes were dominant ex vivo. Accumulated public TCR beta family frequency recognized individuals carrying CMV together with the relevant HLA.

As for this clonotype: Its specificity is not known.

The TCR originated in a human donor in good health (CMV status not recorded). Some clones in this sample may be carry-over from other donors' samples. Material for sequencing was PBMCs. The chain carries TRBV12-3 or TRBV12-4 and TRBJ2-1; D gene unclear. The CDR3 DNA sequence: TGTGCCAGCAGGTCCAATAATTACAATGAGCAGTTCTTC. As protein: CASRSNNYNEQFF.